This TCR beta chain was captured in a study of blood T cell repertoires in COVID-19. The overall study: COVID-19 samples from acute and convalescent phases originated in the United States, Italy and Spain.

How the authors handled the data: Quantification of nucleated cells was approximated via reference gene primer amplification. Profiling relied on immunoSEQ multiplex PCR, and the TCRdb table lists in-frame clones only, not all of them. Clonal size and the V and J genes are those of that table, whereas D and trimming came from the DNA. The sample shows approximately 210,000 clones, around four fifths of them seen only once. V was cut by 5 bases and J by 4 bases, with 14 bases left in between. This CDR3 has 15 residues. Germline V gene sequence: CDR1 LNHNV, CDR2 YYDKDF (reference sequence). The clonotype originates from a woman aged 50 to 60 with active or convalescent COVID-19. Sequencing used peripheral blood. The rearrangement joins TRBV15 to TRBJ1-4, with a weak D call TRBD1 (5 bases). The CDR3 DNA follows: TGTGCCACCAGCGGTCCCACAGGAGTTAATGAAAAACTGTTTTTT. The encoded protein is CATSGPTGVNEKLFF.